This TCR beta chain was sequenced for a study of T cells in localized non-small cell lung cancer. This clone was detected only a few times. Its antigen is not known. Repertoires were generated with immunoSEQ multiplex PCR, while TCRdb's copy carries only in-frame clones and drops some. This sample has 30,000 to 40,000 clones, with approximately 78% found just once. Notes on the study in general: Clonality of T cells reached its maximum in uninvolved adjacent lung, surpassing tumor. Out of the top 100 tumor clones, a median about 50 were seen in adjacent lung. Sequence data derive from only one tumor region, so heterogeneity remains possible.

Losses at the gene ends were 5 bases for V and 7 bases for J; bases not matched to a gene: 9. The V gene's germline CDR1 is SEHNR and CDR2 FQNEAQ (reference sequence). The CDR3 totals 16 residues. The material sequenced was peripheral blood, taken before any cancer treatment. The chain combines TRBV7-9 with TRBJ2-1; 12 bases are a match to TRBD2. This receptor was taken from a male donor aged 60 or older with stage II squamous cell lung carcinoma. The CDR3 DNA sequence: TGTGCCAGCAGCCTATCGGGACTAGCGGGTACTAATGAGCAGTTCTTC. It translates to CASSLSGLAGTNEQFF.